The clone carrying this T cell receptor (beta chain) has ten or more counts. Antigen: not known. Every sequencing run drew on 15-18 subjects and yielded over 180 million TCR-beta sequences. TCRdb re-called the 5' RACE reads with MiXCR, one entry per CDR3 protein. In the table there are tens of thousands of distinct CDR3 sequences, roughly 10% of which are singletons. Documented time point: longitudinal time-point 1 (baseline). These data are taken from a study of neurological immune-mediated disorders. Study results and limitations: While HTLV-1-associated myelopathy showed the greatest TCR clonal expansion, multiple sclerosis showed the least, falling below healthy controls.

Sequenced material: PBMCs. This TCR was recovered from a man aged 25-40 years in good health.

The CDR3 coding sequence is TGCGCCAGCAGCCTCACAGGGGGCGATGAAAAACTGTTTTTT. This encodes CASSLTGGDEKLFF. The J gene is TRBJ1-4, the V gene TRBV5-1; 9 nucleotides agree with TRBD1. Losses at the gene ends were 4 bases for V and 6 bases for J; bases not matched to a gene: 4. Germline assignment: CDR1 SGHRS and CDR2 YFSETQ. The CDR3 runs to 14 residues.